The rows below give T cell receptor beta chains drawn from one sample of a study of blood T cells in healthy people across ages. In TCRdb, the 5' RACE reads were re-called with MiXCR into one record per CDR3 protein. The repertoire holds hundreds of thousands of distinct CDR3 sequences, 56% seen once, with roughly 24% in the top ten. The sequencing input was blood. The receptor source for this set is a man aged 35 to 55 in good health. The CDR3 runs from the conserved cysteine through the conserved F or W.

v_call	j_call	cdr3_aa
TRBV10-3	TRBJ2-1	CAISESGGDNEQFF
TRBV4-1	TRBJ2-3	CASSQEGTAPDTQYF
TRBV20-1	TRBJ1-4	CSASVVGRGEKLFF
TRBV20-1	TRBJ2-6	CSASAGGSGANVLTF
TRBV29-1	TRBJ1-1	CSVVVPGEAFF
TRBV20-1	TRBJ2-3	CSAKGGADTQYF
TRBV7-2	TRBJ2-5	CASSHKETQYF
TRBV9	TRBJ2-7	CASSSWTGGLASEQYF
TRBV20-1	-	CSARDRQRGNYEQYF
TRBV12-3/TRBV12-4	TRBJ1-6	CASSSSAWTGGSPLHF
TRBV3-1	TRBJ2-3	CASSQDGGTWLRDTQYF
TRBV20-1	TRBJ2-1	CSATTSGRANEQFF
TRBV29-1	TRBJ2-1	CSGGNDEQFF
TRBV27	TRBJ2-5	CASSPSFGETQYF
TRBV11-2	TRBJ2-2	CASSSSGGAGTGELFF
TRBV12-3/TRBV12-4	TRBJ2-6	CASSSAGVYSGANVLTF
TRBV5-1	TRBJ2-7	CASGQGGNEQYF
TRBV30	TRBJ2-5	CAWNPGQGIRTQYF
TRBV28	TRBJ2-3	CASSPNLREGSDTQYF
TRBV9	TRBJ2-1	CASSGGLRKVEQFF
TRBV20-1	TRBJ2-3	CSARARGTSGGDTQYF
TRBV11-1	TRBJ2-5	CASSAYTYQETQYF